The 22 T cell receptor beta chains below all came from one sample that was sequenced in a study of T cell repertoires in cytomegalovirus infection. A single record per CDR3 protein comes from TCRdb applying MiXCR to the reads. The sample carries approximately 500,000 distinct CDR3 sequences, more than 15% recorded once. The sample consisted of CD8+ T cells from PBMCs. These TCRs come from a human donor in good health (CMV status not recorded). Some clones in this sample may be carry-over from other donors' samples.

The chain carries TRBV9 and TRBJ2-7; D not resolved. Germline values: CDR1 SGDLS, CDR2 YYNGEE. Between the trimmed V and J ends, which lost 7 bases and 7 bases, there was a span of 9 bases. The CDR3 spans 10 residues. CDR3 in DNA: TGTGCCAGCGGGGAATGGGAGCAGTACTTC. It is translated as CASGEWEQYF.

The sample holds many counts of this clonotype. This chain uses TRBV7-6 with TRBJ2-1; D perhaps matches TRBD2 (6 bases). The CDR3 runs 17 residues. V lost 7 bases to trimming and J lost 4 bases, with 23 bases between them. Germline CDR1 SGHVS, CDR2 FNYEAQ. CDR3 sequence reads: CASTQEWGGASYNEQFF. The CDR3 region has the DNA TGTGCCAGCACCCAGGAGTGGGGCGGGGCCTCATACAATGAGCAGTTCTTC.

In its sample, this clonotype was seen many times. The CDR3: CASSLQGIGYTF. DNA for the CDR3: TGTGCCAGCAGCTTGCAGGGAATCGGCTACACCTTC. The J gene is TRBJ1-2, the V gene TRBV7-9, with TRBD1 as a possible D gene (5 bases). The V gene's germline CDR1 is SEHNR and CDR2 FQNEAQ (reference sequence). The CDR3 loop spans 12 amino acids. V was pared by 3 bases and J by 8 bases, with 10 bases between. Complete variable domain (other parts from reference TRBV7-9 and TRBJ1-2): DTGVSQNPRHKITKRGQNVTFRCDPISEHNRLYWYRQTLGQGPEFLTYFQNEAQLEKSRLLSDRFSAERPKGSFSTLEIQRTEQGDSAMYLCASSLQGIGYTFGSGTRLTVV.

The rearrangement links TRBV25-1 to TRBJ2-5, with 8 bases fitting TRBD1. This CDR3 contains 16 residues. Germline CDR1 and CDR2: MGHDK and SYGVNS. V gave up 4 bases and J gave up 5 bases; unmatched junction bases: 12. The CDR3 nucleotides read TGTGCCAGCAGTGGACCCCGACAGGGGACCCCGGAGACCCAGTACTTC. Translation: CASSGPRQGTPETQYF.

V gene TRBV4-1 combines with J gene TRBJ2-4, with a tentative D call TRBD2 (7 bases). From germline, CDR1 is MGHRA and CDR2 YSYEKL. The length of the CDR3 is 14 residues. V was cut by 4 bases and J by 8 bases, with 15 bases left in between. The CDR3 protein is CASSPLAGADIQYF. Written as DNA, the CDR3 is TGCGCCAGCAGCCCTTTGGCGGGGGCGGACATTCAGTACTTC.

This clonotype was observed once. The J gene is TRBJ2-2, the V gene TRBV6-1, with a tentative D call TRBD2 (5 bases). In germline, CDR1 is MNHNS, CDR2 SASEGT. With 4 bases removed from V and 3 bases from J, the gap between germline ends came to 18 bases. The CDR3 length is 17 residues. The CDR3 region has the DNA TGTGCCAGCAGTGGACCGGGGATTATTACGTACACCGGGGAGCTGTTTTTT. Amino acids: CASSGPGIITYTGELFF.

This chain links TRBV20-1 with TRBJ2-1; 11 bases map to TRBD2. The trim removed 5 bases at V and 5 bases at J, leaving 8 bases unmatched. This CDR3 comprises 15 residues. Germline CDR1 reads DFQATT; CDR2 reads SNEGSKA (reference sequence). CDR3 residues: CSAPAGTSGHNEQFF. CDR3 coding DNA: TGCAGTGCTCCCGCCGGGACTAGCGGCCACAATGAGCAGTTCTTC.

This clonotype occurred many times. The chain is built from TRBV7-9 and TRBJ2-5; the match to TRBD2 covers 12 bases. CDR3 length equals 18 residues. Germline assignment: CDR1 SEHNR and CDR2 FQNEAQ (reference sequence). The V segment lost 4 bases and the J segment 5 bases; nucleotides outside the gene matches: 14. Here the CDR3 DNA reads TGTGCCAGCAGCTCCTTGGCTAGCGGGGGGGCCTTTTCGGAGACCCAGTACTTC. Its protein product is CASSSLASGGAFSETQYF.

The rearrangement links TRBV9 to TRBJ2-5; perhaps TRBD2 as D (7 bases). With 3 bases removed from V and 5 bases from J, the gap between germline ends came to 17 bases. This CDR3 region has 15 residues. From germline, CDR1 is SGDLS and CDR2 YYNGEE. DNA for the CDR3: TGTGCCAGCAGCGAGGGGGGGGGGACCCGGGAGACCCAGTACTTC. The encoded protein is CASSEGGGTRETQYF.

The rearrangement links TRBV9 to TRBJ1-2; 10 positions agree with TRBD1. Germline loops: CDR1 SGDLS, CDR2 YYNGEE. The V and J ends lost 2 bases and 4 bases, in that order; junction bases with no gene match: 11. CDR3 length: 17 residues. DNA of the CDR3: TGTGCCAGCAGCGTTTCCGGGACAGGGGAAGGGGGCTATGGCTACACCTTC. Residues: CASSVSGTGEGGYGYTF.

This clonotype was recorded a few times. The V and J genes are TRBV2 and TRBJ1-5; 7 nucleotides match TRBD1. The CDR3 is 14 residues long. Germline V gene lookup returns CDR1 SNHLY and CDR2 FYNNEI. After removal of 3 bases from V and 7 bases from J, the junction contained 6 bases not matched to a gene. CDR3 DNA: TGTGCCAGCAGTGAGGGACAGTCCGGGCAGCCCCAGCATTTT. Translating it yields CASSEGQSGQPQHF. Complete variable domain (other parts from reference TRBV2 and TRBJ1-5): EPEVTQTPSHQVTQMGQEVILRCVPISNHLYFYWYRQILGQKVEFLVSFYNNEISEKSEIFDDQFSVERPDGSNFTLKIRSTKLEDSAMYFCASSEGQSGQPQHFGDGTRLSIL.

The chain employs TRBV5-1 and TRBJ1-2; D call uncertain. The CDR3 totals 14 residues. Trimming removed 0 bases at V and 0 bases at J, with 6 bases between. Germline CDR1 and CDR2: SGHRS and YFSETQ. The CDR3 DNA sequence: TGCGCCAGCAGCTTGGCAGAAACTAACTATGGCTACACCTTC. This codes for CASSLAETNYGYTF.

This clonotype appeared many times. The chain is built from TRBV10-2 and TRBJ1-6, with a weak D call TRBD1 (6 bases). The V end lost 2 bases, the J end lost 8 bases, and 13 bases lay between the germline ends. The CDR3 is 15 residues long. Germline CDR1 is WSHSY and CDR2 is SAAADI. CDR3 loop: CASSEQGTGYSPLHF. DNA for the CDR3: TGCGCCAGCAGTGAGCAGGGGACTGGGTATTCACCCCTCCACTTT.

As to this clonotype: Likely a read error: the CDR3 ends without its conserved phenylalanine or tryptophan. The genes are TRBV9 and TRBJ2-5, with TRBD2 matching over 8 bases. CDR3 length: 14 amino acids. V trimming: 3 bases; J trimming: 7 bases; junction bases outside the gene matches: 8. Germline V gene data show CDR1 as SGDLS and CDR2 as YYNGEE. The CDR3 here is CASSAPGLEGTQYL. The CDR3 nucleotides are TGTGCCAGCAGCGCCCCGGGACTAGAGGGGACCCAGTACTTA.

This clonotype was detected ten times or more. The chain recombines TRBV19 with TRBJ2-3; 12 bases are shared with TRBD2. J was trimmed by 4 bases and V by 6 bases; bases with no gene match: 5. The CDR3 is 15 amino acids. CDR1 and CDR2 from the germline V gene are LNHDA and SQIVND (reference sequence). The CDR3 DNA sequence: TGTGCCAGTAGGAAACTAGCGGGGGGAGCAGATACGCAGTATTTT. Translating it yields CASRKLAGGADTQYF.

CDR3 coding DNA: TGTGCCAGCAGCCTCGCGGGAGGGGGCGCGCCTGAAGCTTTCTTT. Protein: CASSLAGGGAPEAFF. The chain combines TRBV13 with TRBJ1-1; 7 nucleotides agree with TRBD1. The V and J ends lost 5 bases and 6 bases, in that order; junction bases with no gene match: 12. The CDR3 runs 15 residues. The germline gives CDR1 PRHDT, CDR2 FYEKMQ (reference sequence).

The CDR3 loop is CASSLVQPGTEAFF. CDR3 DNA sequence: TGTGCCAGCAGCTTAGTACAGCCTGGGACTGAAGCTTTCTTT. The chain has TRBV7-9 and TRBJ1-1; no firm D call. This CDR3 is 14 amino acids long. Trimming took 1 base from V and 5 from J, leaving 11 bases between them. From germline, CDR1 is SEHNR and CDR2 FQNEAQ (reference sequence).

CDR3 region: CASSFGDREETQYF. The CDR3 coding sequence is TGTGCCAGCAGTTTCGGTGACAGGGAAGAGACCCAGTACTTC. The chain has TRBV28 and TRBJ2-5; 7 nucleotides align to TRBD1. CDR3 length: 14 amino acids. Germline V gene data show CDR1 as MDHEN and CDR2 as SYDVKM. Trimming removed 3 bases from V and 3 bases from J; junction bases left unmatched: 4.

This clonotype was observed many times. The chain carries TRBV15 and TRBJ2-1, with D tentatively TRBD1 or TRBD2 (6 bases each). The CDR3 has 16 residues. Trimming shortened V by 0 bases and J by 5 bases, and 14 bases separated the two germline ends. Germline-derived CDR1 and CDR2 are LNHNV and YYDKDF (reference sequence). The CDR3 coding sequence is TGTGCCACCAGCAGAGATCACGGGGGCTTTAACAATGAGCAGTTCTTC. It yields the protein CATSRDHGGFNNEQFF.

V and J are TRBV6-4 and TRBJ2-1; D gene unclear. CDR1 and CDR2 (germline): MRHNA, SNTAGT. The CDR3 consists of 13 residues. V lost 6 bases and J lost 4, with 10 bases in between. CDR3 DNA sequence: TGTGCCAGCAGCGATTCCCAATACAATGAGCAGTTCTTC. Translating it yields CASSDSQYNEQFF.

This clonotype turned up a few times. This chain connects TRBV7-9 to TRBJ1-4; D is perhaps TRBD1 (6 bases). CDR3 size: 15 residues. The V gene lost 4 bases and the J gene lost 8 bases, with 17 bases spanning the gap. The V gene's germline CDR1 is SEHNR and CDR2 FQNEAQ (reference sequence). Written as DNA, the CDR3 is TGTGCCAGCAGCTCTGGCCGACAGGTCCCGGAAAAACTGTTTTTT. This codes for CASSSGRQVPEKLFF.

This clonotype was counted at least ten times. The V and J genes are TRBV7-8 and TRBJ2-3; either TRBD1 or TRBD2 may fit D (5 bases each). The germline CDR1 and CDR2 sequences are SGHVS and FQNEAQ. V lost 10 bases and J 3 bases, leaving 14 bases between the germline ends. This CDR3 is built from 13 residues. In DNA form, the CDR3 reads TGTGCCACAGGGACCAGGGAAACAGATACGCAGTATTTT. Its protein product is CATGTRETDTQYF.